This T cell receptor beta chain was retrieved from a study of cytomegalovirus exposure and HLA in healthy donors. Turning to the study itself: Inside one of the first data releases sat roughly 80 million unique TCRs taken from HLA-typed donors. General study results and limits: TCR beta chain V- and J-gene trimming was linked, in a later analysis, to a missense variant in DCLRE1C. Follow-up analysis found HLA locus-dependent TCR association rates, highest for DRB1 and lowest for HLA-C.

This clone was observed a few times. What it binds is unknown. The PCR used 60 Vbeta and 13 Jbeta primers. TCRdb's table, derived via immunoSEQ multiplex PCR, lists solely in-frame clones and lacks some. This sample carries about 170,000 clones, over 70% of them seen once, and the ten largest clones take 0.95% to 1.5%. V was pared by 0 bases and J by 4 bases, with 11 bases between. Germline V lookup: CDR1 SGHTS, CDR2 YDEGEE. The CDR3 contains 14 residues. The sequenced sample consisted of PBMCs. The sequence was collected from a boy aged 2 to 10 in good health and CMV-seronegative. The J gene is TRBJ2-7, the V gene TRBV5-8; possible D gene TRBD1, 6 bases. The CDR3 protein is CASSLAGTRYEQYF. The CDR3 bases are TGTGCCAGCAGCTTGGCCGGGACACGGTACGAGCAGTACTTC.